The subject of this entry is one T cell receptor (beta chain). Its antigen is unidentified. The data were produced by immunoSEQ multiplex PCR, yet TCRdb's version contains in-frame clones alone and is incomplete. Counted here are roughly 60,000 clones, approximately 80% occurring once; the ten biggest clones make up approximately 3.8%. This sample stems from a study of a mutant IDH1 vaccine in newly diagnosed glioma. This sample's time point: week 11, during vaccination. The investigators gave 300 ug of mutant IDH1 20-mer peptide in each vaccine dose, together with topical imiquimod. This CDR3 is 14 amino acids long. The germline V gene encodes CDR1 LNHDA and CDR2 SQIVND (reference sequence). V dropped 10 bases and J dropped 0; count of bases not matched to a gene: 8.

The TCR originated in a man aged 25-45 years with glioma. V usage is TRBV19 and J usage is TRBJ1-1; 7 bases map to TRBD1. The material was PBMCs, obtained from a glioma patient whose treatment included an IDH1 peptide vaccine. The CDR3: CATQRGQMNTEAFF. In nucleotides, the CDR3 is TGTGCCACCCAACGGGGACAGATGAACACTGAAGCTTTCTTT.